Following are 6 T cell receptor beta chains from one sample sequenced in a study of technical replicates of blood from four donors. Sequencing was performed with immunoSEQ multiplex PCR; in TCRdb, only in-frame clones are kept and a portion is missing. The data contain more than 65,000 clones, roughly 92% of them singletons. The sequenced material came from T cells isolated from PBMCs. The receptors originated from a human donor in good health.

The gene calls are TRBV2 and TRBJ2-1, with TRBD2 identical over 12 bases. The CDR3 sequence is 17 residues long. CDR1 is SNHLY and CDR2 is FYNNEI in the germline V gene. V shed 2 bases and J 9 bases; nucleotides not matched to a gene: 11. In DNA, the CDR3 is TGTGCCAGCAGTGAACCGGCTAGCGGGAGGGCTCCGTCTGAGCAGTTCTTC. It codes for CASSEPASGRAPSEQFF.

The gene calls are TRBV4-1 and TRBJ1-1; maybe TRBD1 (6 bases). Trimming took off 5 bases at V and 5 bases at J, with 15 bases between the two ends. CDR3 length: 14 amino acids. Germline-derived CDR1 and CDR2 are MGHRA and YSYEKL. In nucleotides, the CDR3 is TGCGCCAGCAGCAGATACGGGGGGCGAACTGAAGCTTTCTTT. Its protein product is CASSRYGGRTEAFF.

This sequence joins TRBV5-1 and TRBJ2-3, with TRBD1 as a possible D gene (5 bases). The CDR3 contains 14 residues. Trimming took off 4 bases at V and 4 bases at J, with 13 bases between the two ends. The germline V gene encodes CDR1 SGHRS and CDR2 YFSETQ. In DNA form, the CDR3 reads TGCGCCAGCAGCCTACAAACAGGAGCAGATACGCAGTATTTT. Encoded protein: CASSLQTGADTQYF.

V gene TRBV20-1 combines with J gene TRBJ1-5; perhaps TRBD1 as D (5 bases). The CDR3 is 11 residues long. The germline gives CDR1 DFQATT, CDR2 SNEGSKA (reference sequence). Trimming cost V 6 bases and J 9 bases, with 12 bases left between them. This CDR3 is CSAGLGGPQHF. The CDR3 nucleotides read TGCAGTGCCGGTCTCGGGGGGCCCCAGCATTTT.

V gene TRBV14 combines with J gene TRBJ2-3; 10 bases match TRBD2. V lost 4 bases, J lost 4 bases, and 2 bases stayed unmatched. The CDR3 contains 14 residues. In germline, CDR1 is SGHDN, CDR2 FVKESK. This chain's CDR3 is CASSLGLAADTQYF. CDR3 sequence (DNA): TGTGCCAGCAGCCTCGGACTAGCGGCAGATACGCAGTATTTT.

The rearrangement links TRBV4-1 to TRBJ2-7, with 7 bases lining up with TRBD1. Unmatched junction bases numbered 5, after V lost 1 base and J lost 2 bases. The CDR3 totals 15 residues. Germline V gives CDR1 MGHRA, CDR2 YSYEKL. CDR3 nucleotides: TGCGCCAGCAGCCAAGGGGGGCAGGGGGCCTACGAGCAGTACTTC. It specifies CASSQGGQGAYEQYF.